This TCR beta chain was captured in a study of blood T cell repertoires in COVID-19 (dated by TCRdb to about 2020). About the investigation overall: Samples covering the acute and convalescent phases of COVID-19 were provided by collaborators in the United States, Italy and Spain. The prospective study material was composed of cDNA or gDNA derived from T cells, B-cell-depleted T cells, or PBMCs. Deeply sampled blood TCRbeta repertoires from subjects exposed to, actively infected with, or recovered from COVID-19 were included in the dataset. A freely available public database, intended as a resource for researchers studying the immune response to SARS-CoV-2, is where the repertoires were released. The samples were drawn from two sources: the first 160 participants of the ongoing ImmuneRACE study, and 1,000 to 1,500 subjects contributed by 6 global collaborators. Nearly every sample came with metadata listing a de-identified subject ID, COVID-19 status, age in years and sex. Where HLA class I and class II types were available, the types were taken from metadata supplied by the sample provider, not from assay-based typing. Points the paper makes about the study in general: The quantity of clinical and demographic metadata differed by source and by participant and was supplied without curation.

The CDR3 runs 16 amino acids, cysteine and phenylalanine included. Of the read, only the CDR3 DNA is kept; its 48 bases are in frame from base 1. The germline V end is reduced by 0 bases and the J end by 1 base; junction bases left unmatched: 3. The germline V gene sets CDR1 to SGHRS and CDR2 to YFSETQ. The immunoSEQ Assay, a bias-controlled multiplex PCR, was used to amplify TCRbeta CDR3 regions from genomic DNA. Per the original workflow: The number of nucleated cells in each sample was estimated by amplification of reference gene primers within the assay. To quantify the absolute abundance of each unique TCRbeta CDR3 rearrangement, sequence reads were collapsed and filtered. For each sample, productive Simpson clonality was calculated as the square root of Simpson's diversity index across productive rearrangements. TCRdb provides this immuneACCESS table in a form limited to in-frame rearrangements. Some clones are lacking; in checked studies, under half of them reflect an unresolved V gene, and why the rest are absent is not known. That table gives V, J and clone size, and the DNA gave D and trimming. The sample has about 240,000 clones on record, over 65% of them singletons. The top ten hold 3.3% of the sample.

Turning to this clone: What antigen it recognizes has not been identified. No base qualities exist here, and no much larger clone lies one base off it.

Whole blood was collected in K2EDTA tubes by collaborating institutions according to the institutions' own protocols. For TCRbeta analysis, collaborators shipped samples as frozen whole blood, isolated PBMCs, or DNA extracted from either of those sample types. Sequenced: peripheral blood. Rearrangement joined TRBV5-1 to TRBJ2-7; TRBD1 aligns with 11 central bases. The sequence derives from a woman aged 80 or over with acute or convalescent COVID-19. The DNA reads as follows: TGCGCCAGCAGCTTGGGTGGGACAGGGGGTTCCTACGAGCAGTACTTC. Translation gives CASSLGGTGGSYEQYF.